The entry that follows covers one T cell receptor (beta chain) sequence. This receptor's antigen is unknown. No much larger clonotype is one base removed from it; base qualities were not supplied. The library was prepared using 5' RACE. The sample was run on an Illumina HiSeq 2500. A second roughly 7 to 11 cycle PCR used a sample-barcoded 5' primer and a J-beta primer mix. Each TCR beta cDNA molecule received a unique molecular identifier from a template-switch 5' adaptor carrying 12 random nucleotides. Each sample yielded at least 3 million CDR3-containing paired-end reads. The Mint cDNA synthesis kit, primed by a TRBC-specific oligonucleotide, was used to synthesize first-strand cDNA from all RNA. All cDNA was treated with uracil-DNA glycosylase and then went through a first 18-cycle PCR with the universal primers M1SS and BC2_uni_R. Per the original workflow: Normalization of each sample was performed by random selection of 1 million high-quality reads, each carrying a distinct molecular identifier. Reads with shared molecular identifiers were discarded instead of being binned into consensus sequences. CDR3 identification, clonotype clustering and error correction used MiTCR with a Q25 quality threshold and the strictest error-elimination algorithm. A nonparametric unseen species model using Euler transformation provided a lower-bound estimate of total TCR beta diversity. Using fastp at Q25 and MiXCR, TCRdb reprocessed the public reads and kept productive beta chains. Entries that share a CDR3 protein sequence are merged under the most common genes and DNA. Clone size and V and J calls follow TCRdb, not the original study. For this sample there are over 1,300,000 distinct CDR3 sequences; roughly 60% appear just once. Roughly 7% of the sample rests with the top ten.

Donors were 35 to 40 systemically healthy Caucasian individuals from Russia aged about 6 to 100 years. Each donor gave 9 to 10 milliliters of peripheral blood, collected into EDTA-treated Vacutainer tubes. Ficoll-Paque density-gradient centrifugation was used to isolate PBMCs, with at least 6 million per sample. Trizol reagent was used to extract total RNA from the PBMCs, yielding at least 5 micrograms per sample. For every donor, flow cytometry on a PBMC aliquot measured the percentage of naive CD45RAhigh/CD27high T cells. This entry belongs to a study of blood T cells in healthy people across ages (dated by TCRdb to between 2014 and 2017). Regarding the research as a whole: In model experiments, template switching captured roughly one uniquely barcoded TCR beta cDNA molecule for every two T cells. To avoid experimental bias, donors of different ages were distributed randomly across sequencing lanes. The study measured age-related changes in TCR beta repertoire diversity using deep sequencing normalized with unique cDNA molecular identifiers. Four age groups were formed from the donors: young (average 16 years), middle-aged (approximately 40), aged (about 62) and long-lived (around 82). Two additional independent replicas of 1 million unique cDNA reads from the same blood draw were analyzed for two donors (one aged 18 to 30 and one aged 80 or older).

For this chain, trimming is 3 bases at the V end and 2 bases at the J end, and the number of junction bases without a gene match is 14. From cysteine to phenylalanine, the CDR3 is 17 amino acids long. Of the read, only the CDR3 DNA is kept; its 51 bases are in frame from base 1. CDR1 and CDR2 (SGHRS, YFSETQ) derive from the germline V gene. Paper-wide results and their limitations: The long-lived group showed more naive CD4+ T cells, fewer expanded clones and increased TCR diversity than the aged group, suggesting age selection. As age increased, observed TCR beta diversity per million T cells dropped in a roughly linear way, and a significant reduction was already evident by age about 40. Estimates of total diversity based on one million sequenced T cells were considered lower bounds and underestimates. Because donor CMV infection status was unknown, age-related changes in expanded clonotypes were potentially confounded. There was a strong correlation between observed TCR beta diversity and the percentage of naive T cells measured by flow cytometry. Because profiling used bulk unsorted PBMCs, naive and antigen-experienced compartments could not be compared conclusively.

Sequenced input: blood. The receptor was isolated from a man between 18 and 35 years old in good health. Rearrangement joined TRBV5-1 to TRBJ2-7, and 7 junctional nucleotides match TRBD1. The nucleotide sequence reads TGCGCCAGCAGCTGGACCAAAAATTCCGGGACAGCCTACGAGCAGTACTTC. It codes for CASSWTKNSGTAYEQYF.